One T cell receptor (beta chain) is described in this entry. Its specificity is not known. This sample was taken from a study of type 1 and type 2 diabetes patients. Overall study: Participants included type 1 and type 2 diabetes patients plus nondiabetic controls. T cells were magnetically sorted from PBMCs as CD4+ or CD8+ subsets.

PCR was run on genomic DNA. A primer set of 30 forward and 13 reverse primers amplified the CDR3. One entry per CDR3 protein results from TCRdb running MiXCR on the multiplex PCR reads. The sample consists of about 270,000 distinct CDR3 sequences, more than 45% of them appearing once. Germline loops: CDR1 ENHRY, CDR2 SYGVKD. Unmatched junction bases numbered 6, after V lost 6 bases and J lost 11 bases. This CDR3 is 11 amino acids long. Study-level results: Between type 2 diabetes and control samples, V and J usage averaged approximately 0.97 correlation.

The clonotype originates from a man younger than 35 with type 2 diabetes. The chain combines TRBV10-3 with TRBJ1-2, with 7 positions matching TRBD1. The sample comprised peripheral blood mononuclear cells (PBMCs). In DNA, the CDR3 is TGTGCCATCAGGCTTGAACAGGGGTACACCTTC. Its protein is CAIRLEQGYTF.